This paragraph reports one T cell receptor (beta chain). Its antigen is as yet unknown. A single record per CDR3 protein comes from TCRdb applying MiXCR to the reads. The sample has roughly 300,000 distinct CDR3 sequences, approximately 9.5% seen once. This sample is drawn from a study of T cell repertoires in cytomegalovirus infection. Study background: Public TCR beta signatures marked donors with CMV infection and the matching HLA.

The germline CDR1 and CDR2 sequences are MNHEY and SMNVEV (reference sequence). CDR3 length: 14 residues. V was pared by 6 bases and J by 5 bases, with 8 bases of the junction left unmatched. Study-wide results and limits: Frequencies of public TCR beta families were cumulated, and this identified carriers of CMV plus the relevant HLA. Predominance within the ex vivo response was attributable to HLA-C-restricted CMV-specific TCR beta clonotypes.

Material for sequencing was PBMCs. The chain couples TRBV27 to TRBJ2-5; 8 bases agree with TRBD2. This sequence originates from a human donor in good health (CMV status not recorded). Some clones in this sample may be carry-over from other donors' samples. The CDR3 spells CASSRRLAWETQYF. CDR3 DNA: TGTGCCAGCAGCCGACGACTAGCGTGGGAGACCCAGTACTTC.